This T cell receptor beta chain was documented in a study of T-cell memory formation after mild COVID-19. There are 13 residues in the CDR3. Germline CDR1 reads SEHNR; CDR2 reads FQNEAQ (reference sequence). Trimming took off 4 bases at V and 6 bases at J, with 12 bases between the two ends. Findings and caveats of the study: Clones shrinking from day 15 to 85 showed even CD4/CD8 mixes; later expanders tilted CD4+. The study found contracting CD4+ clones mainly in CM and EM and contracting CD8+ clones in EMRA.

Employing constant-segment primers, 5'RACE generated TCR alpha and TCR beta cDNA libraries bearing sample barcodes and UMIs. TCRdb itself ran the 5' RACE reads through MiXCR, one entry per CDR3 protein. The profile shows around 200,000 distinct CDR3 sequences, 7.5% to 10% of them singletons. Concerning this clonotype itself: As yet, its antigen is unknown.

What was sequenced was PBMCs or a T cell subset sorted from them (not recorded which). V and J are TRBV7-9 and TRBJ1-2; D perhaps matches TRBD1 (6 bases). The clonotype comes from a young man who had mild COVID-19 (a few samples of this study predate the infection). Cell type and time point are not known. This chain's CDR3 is CASSYDRINGYTF. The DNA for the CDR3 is TGTGCCAGCAGCTATGACAGGATTAATGGCTACACCTTC.